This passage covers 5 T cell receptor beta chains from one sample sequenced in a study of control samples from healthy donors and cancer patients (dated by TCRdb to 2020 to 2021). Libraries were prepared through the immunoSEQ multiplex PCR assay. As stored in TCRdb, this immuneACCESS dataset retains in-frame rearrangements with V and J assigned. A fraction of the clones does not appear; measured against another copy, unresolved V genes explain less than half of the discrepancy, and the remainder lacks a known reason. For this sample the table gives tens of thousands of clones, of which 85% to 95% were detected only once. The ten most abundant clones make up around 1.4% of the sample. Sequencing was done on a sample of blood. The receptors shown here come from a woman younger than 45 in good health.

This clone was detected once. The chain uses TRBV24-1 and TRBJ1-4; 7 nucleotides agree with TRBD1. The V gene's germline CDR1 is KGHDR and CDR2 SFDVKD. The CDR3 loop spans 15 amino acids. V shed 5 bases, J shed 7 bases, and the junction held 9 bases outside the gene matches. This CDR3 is CATSAPTGIGEKLFF. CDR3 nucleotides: TGTGCCACCAGTGCCCCGACAGGGATTGGTGAAAAACTGTTTTTT.

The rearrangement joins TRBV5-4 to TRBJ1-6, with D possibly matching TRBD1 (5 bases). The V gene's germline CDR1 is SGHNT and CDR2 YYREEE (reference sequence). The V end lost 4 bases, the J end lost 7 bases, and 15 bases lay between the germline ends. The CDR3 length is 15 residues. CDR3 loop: CASSLGAGMNSPLHF. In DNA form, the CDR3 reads TGTGCCAGCAGCCTCGGGGCGGGGATGAATTCACCCCTCCACTTT.

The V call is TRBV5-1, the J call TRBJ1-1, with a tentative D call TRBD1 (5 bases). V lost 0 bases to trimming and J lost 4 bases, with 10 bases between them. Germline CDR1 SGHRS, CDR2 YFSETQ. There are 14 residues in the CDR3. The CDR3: CASSLGRGGTEAFF. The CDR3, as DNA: TGCGCCAGCAGCTTGGGGCGGGGGGGCACTGAAGCTTTCTTT.

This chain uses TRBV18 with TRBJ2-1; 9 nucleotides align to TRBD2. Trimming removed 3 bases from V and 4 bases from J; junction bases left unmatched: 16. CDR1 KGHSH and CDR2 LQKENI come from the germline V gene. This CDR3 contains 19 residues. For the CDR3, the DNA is TGTGCCAGCTCACCTGATCTTCGACTAGCGGCGCTTAGATACAATGAGCAGTTCTTC. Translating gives CASSPDLRLAALRYNEQFF.

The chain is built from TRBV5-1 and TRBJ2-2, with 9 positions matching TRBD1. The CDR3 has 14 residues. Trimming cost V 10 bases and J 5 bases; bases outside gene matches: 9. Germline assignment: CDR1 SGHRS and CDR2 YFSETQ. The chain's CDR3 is CASRTGGWTGELFF. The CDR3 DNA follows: TGCGCCTCCAGAACAGGGGGCTGGACCGGGGAGCTGTTTTTT.